What follows is one T cell receptor (beta chain) and its context. Its target is unknown. Together with a sample-barcoded 5' primer, a J-beta primer mix was included in a second PCR lasting about 7 to 12 cycles. TCRdb itself ran the 5' RACE reads through MiXCR, one entry per CDR3 protein. The profile covers roughly 900,000 distinct CDR3 sequences, with roughly 50% appearing a single time and about an eighth taken by the ten largest. Donors were systemically healthy Caucasian individuals from Russia aged about 6 to 95 years. Every donor contributed 7.5 to 10 milliliters of peripheral blood by blood draw. A minimum of 6 micrograms of total RNA was extracted per sample. From germline, CDR1 is SGHRS and CDR2 YFSETQ. The length of the CDR3 is 19 residues. V shed 3 bases and J 3 bases; nucleotides not matched to a gene: 10. This record belongs to a study of blood T cells in healthy people across ages. Study results and caveats: Strongly correlated with naive T cell percentage was TCR beta diversity.

The V gene is TRBV5-1, the J gene TRBJ2-3, with 16 positions matching TRBD2. Source material: blood. The clonotype was recovered from a man aged 30 to 39 in good health. CDR3 sequence (DNA): TGCGCCAGCAGCTCTATCGGGACTAGCGGGGGGGAATCGACAGATACGCAGTATTTT. Its translation is CASSSIGTSGGESTDTQYF.